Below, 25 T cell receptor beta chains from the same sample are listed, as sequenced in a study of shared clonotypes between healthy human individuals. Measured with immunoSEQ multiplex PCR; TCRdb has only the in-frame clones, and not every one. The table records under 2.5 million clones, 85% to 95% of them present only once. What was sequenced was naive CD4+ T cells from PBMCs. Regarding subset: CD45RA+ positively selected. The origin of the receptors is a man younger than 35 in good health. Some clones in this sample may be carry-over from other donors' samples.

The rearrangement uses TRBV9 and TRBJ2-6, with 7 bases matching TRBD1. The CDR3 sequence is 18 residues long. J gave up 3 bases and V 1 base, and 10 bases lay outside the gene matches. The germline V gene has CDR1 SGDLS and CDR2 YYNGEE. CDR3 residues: CASSVNRDRVNGANVLTF. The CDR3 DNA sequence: TGTGCCAGCAGCGTAAACCGAGACAGGGTAAATGGGGCCAACGTCCTGACTTTC.

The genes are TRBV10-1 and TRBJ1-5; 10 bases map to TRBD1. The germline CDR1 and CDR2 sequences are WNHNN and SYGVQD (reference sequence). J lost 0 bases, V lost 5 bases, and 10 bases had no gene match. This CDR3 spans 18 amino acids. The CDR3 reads CASSTGTGAINSNQPQHF. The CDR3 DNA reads TGCGCCAGCAGTACCGGGACAGGGGCGATAAATAGCAATCAGCCCCAGCATTTT.

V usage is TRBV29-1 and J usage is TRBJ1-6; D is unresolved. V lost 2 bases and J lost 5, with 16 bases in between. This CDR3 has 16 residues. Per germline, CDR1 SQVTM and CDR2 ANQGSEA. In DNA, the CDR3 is TGCAGCGTTGAAAGCTGCGCGGACTCTCATAATTCACCCCTCCACTTT. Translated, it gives CSVESCADSHNSPLHF.

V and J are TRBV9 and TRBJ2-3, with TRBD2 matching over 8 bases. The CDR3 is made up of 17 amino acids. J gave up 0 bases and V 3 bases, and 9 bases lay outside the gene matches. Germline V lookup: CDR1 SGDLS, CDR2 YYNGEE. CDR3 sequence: CASSGEVLADSTDTQYF. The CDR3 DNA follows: TGTGCCAGCAGCGGAGAGGTACTAGCGGATAGCACAGATACGCAGTATTTT.

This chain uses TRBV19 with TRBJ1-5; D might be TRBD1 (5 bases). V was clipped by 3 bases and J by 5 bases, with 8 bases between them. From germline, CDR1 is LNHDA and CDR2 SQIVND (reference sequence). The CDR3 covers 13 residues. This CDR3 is CASSIDSYQPQHF. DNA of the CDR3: TGTGCCAGTAGTATTGACAGTTATCAGCCCCAGCATTTT.

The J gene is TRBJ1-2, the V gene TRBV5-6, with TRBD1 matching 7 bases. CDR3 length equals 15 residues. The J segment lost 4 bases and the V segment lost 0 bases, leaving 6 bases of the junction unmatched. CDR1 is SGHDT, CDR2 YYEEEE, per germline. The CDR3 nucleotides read TGTGCCAGCAGCTTGGGAAGGGGGCATAGCTATGGCTACACCTTC. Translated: CASSLGRGHSYGYTF.

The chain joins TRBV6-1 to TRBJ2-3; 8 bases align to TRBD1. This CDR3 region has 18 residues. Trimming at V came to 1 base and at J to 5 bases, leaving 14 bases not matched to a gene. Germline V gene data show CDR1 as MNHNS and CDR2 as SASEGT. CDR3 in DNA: TGTGCCAGCAGTGAAGAAAGGACTTCCGGGACAGGTCTAGATACGCAGTATTTT. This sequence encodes CASSEERTSGTGLDTQYF.

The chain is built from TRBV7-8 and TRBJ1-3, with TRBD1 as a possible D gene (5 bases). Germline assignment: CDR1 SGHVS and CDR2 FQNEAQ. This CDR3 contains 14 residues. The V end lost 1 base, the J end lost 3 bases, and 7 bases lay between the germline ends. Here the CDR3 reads CASSLDRRGNTIYF. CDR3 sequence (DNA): TGTGCCAGCAGCTTAGACAGGCGTGGAAACACCATATATTTT.

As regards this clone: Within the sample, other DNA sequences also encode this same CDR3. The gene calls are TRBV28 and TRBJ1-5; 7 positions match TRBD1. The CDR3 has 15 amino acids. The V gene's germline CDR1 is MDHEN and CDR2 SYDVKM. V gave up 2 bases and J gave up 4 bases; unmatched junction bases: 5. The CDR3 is CASSLAGGGNQPQHF. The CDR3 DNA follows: TGTGCCAGCAGTTTAGCAGGGGGAGGGAATCAGCCCCAGCATTTT.

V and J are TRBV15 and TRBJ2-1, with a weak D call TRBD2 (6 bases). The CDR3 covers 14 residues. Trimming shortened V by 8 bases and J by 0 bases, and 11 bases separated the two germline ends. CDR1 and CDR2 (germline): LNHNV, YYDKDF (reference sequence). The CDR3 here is CATRDWSSYNEQFF. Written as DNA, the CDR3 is TGTGCCACCCGGGACTGGAGCTCCTACAATGAGCAGTTCTTC.

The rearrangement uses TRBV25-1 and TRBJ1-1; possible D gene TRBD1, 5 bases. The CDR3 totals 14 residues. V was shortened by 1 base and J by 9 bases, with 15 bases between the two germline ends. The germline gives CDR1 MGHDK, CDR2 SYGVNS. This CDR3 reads CASSESIFQGKAFF. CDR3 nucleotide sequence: TGTGCCAGCAGTGAATCGATTTTCCAGGGAAAAGCTTTCTTT.

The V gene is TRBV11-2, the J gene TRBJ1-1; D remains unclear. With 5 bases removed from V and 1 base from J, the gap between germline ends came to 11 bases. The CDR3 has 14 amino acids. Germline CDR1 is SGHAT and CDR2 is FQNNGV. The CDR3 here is CASSTRTGNTEAFF. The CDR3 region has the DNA TGTGCCAGCAGCACCCGGACGGGGAACACTGAAGCTTTCTTT. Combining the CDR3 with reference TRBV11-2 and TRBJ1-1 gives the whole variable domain EAGVAQSPRYKIIEKRQSVAFWCNPISGHATLYWYQQILGQGPKLLIQFQNNGVVDDSQLPKDRFSAERLKGVDSTLKIQPAKLEDSAVYLCASSTRTGNTEAFFGQGTRLTVV.

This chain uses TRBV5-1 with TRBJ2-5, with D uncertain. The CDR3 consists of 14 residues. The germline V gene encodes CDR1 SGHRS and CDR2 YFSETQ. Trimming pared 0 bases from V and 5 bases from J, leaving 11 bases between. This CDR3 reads CASSLGDWAETQYF. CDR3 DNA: TGCGCCAGCAGCTTGGGGGATTGGGCGGAGACCCAGTACTTC.

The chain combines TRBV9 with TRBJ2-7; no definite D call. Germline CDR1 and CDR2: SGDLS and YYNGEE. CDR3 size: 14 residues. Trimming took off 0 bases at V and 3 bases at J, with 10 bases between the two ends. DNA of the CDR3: TGTGCCAGCAGCGTAGCGGGTGGGTACTACGAGCAGTACTTC. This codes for CASSVAGGYYEQYF.

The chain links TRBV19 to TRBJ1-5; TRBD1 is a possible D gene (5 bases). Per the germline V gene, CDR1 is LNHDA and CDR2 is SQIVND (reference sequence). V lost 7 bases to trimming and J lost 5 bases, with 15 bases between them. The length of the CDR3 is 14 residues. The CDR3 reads CASTWQGWYQPQHF. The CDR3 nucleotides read TGTGCCAGTACCTGGCAGGGTTGGTATCAGCCCCAGCATTTT.

CDR3 sequence: CASLWTRSSYNEQFF. CDR3 bases: TGTGCCAGCCTATGGACTAGGAGCTCCTACAATGAGCAGTTCTTC. V gene TRBV2 combines with J gene TRBJ2-1; 7 bases align to TRBD2. CDR1 SNHLY and CDR2 FYNNEI come from the germline V gene. This CDR3 has 15 amino acids. Losses at the gene ends were 8 bases for V and 0 bases for J; bases not matched to a gene: 7.

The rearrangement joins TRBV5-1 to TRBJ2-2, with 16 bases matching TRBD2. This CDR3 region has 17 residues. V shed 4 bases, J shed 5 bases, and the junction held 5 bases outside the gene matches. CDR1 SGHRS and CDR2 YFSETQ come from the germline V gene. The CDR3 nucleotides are TGCGCCAGCAGCAAGGGACTAGCGGGAGGGCCTACCGGGGAGCTGTTTTTT. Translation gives CASSKGLAGGPTGELFF.

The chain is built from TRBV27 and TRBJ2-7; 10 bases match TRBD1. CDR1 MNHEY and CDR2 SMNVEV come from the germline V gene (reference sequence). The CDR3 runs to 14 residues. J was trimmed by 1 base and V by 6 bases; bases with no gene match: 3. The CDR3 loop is CASRAGQGSYEQYF. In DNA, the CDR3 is TGTGCCAGCAGAGCGGGACAGGGGTCCTACGAGCAGTACTTC.

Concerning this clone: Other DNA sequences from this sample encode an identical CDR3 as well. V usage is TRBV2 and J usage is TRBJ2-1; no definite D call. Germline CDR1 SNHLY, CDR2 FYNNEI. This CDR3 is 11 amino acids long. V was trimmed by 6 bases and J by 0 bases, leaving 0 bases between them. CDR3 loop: CASSSYNEQFF. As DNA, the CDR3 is TGTGCCAGCAGCTCCTACAATGAGCAGTTCTTC.

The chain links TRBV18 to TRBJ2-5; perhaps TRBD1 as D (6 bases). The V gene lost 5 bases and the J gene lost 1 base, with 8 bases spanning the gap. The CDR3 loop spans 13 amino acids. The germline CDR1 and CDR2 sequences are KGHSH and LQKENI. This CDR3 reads CASSSDSQETQYF. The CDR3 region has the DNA TGTGCCAGCTCATCGGACAGCCAAGAGACCCAGTACTTC.

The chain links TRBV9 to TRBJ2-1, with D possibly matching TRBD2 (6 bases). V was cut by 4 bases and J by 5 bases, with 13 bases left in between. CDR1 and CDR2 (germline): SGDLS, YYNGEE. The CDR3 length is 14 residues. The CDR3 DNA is TGTGCCAGCAGCCCGTCGGGGGTAGACAATGAGCAGTTCTTC. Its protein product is CASSPSGVDNEQFF.

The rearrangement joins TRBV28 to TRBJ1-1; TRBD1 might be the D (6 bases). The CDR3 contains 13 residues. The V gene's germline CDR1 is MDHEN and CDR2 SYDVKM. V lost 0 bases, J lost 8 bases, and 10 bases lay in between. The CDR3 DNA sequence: TGTGCCAGCAGTTTATGGACAGGCGAAGAAGCTTTCTTT. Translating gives CASSLWTGEEAFF.

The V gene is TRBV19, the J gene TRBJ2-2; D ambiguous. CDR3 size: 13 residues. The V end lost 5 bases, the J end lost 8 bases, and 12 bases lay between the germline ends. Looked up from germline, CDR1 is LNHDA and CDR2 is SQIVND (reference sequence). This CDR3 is CASSVAGWGELFF. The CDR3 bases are TGTGCCAGTAGTGTGGCAGGTTGGGGGGAGCTGTTTTTT.

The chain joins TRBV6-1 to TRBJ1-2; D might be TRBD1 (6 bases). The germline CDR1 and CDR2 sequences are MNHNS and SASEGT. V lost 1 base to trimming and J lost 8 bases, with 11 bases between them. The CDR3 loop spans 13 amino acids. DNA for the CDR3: TGTGCCAGCAGTGAAGAAACAGGGTACGGCTACACCTTC. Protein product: CASSEETGYGYTF.

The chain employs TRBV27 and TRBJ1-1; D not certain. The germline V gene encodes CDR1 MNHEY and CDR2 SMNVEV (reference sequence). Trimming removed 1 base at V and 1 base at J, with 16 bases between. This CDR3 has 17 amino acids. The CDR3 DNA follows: TGTGCCAGCAGTTTATACGACGGAGGAATTACGAACACTGAAGCTTTCTTT. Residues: CASSLYDGGITNTEAFF.